These T cell receptor beta chains were read from a single sample in a study of cytomegalovirus exposure and HLA in healthy donors. Data came from immunoSEQ multiplex PCR; TCRdb stores just in-frame clones and leaves some out. The sample consists of 75,000 to 90,000 clones, around 73% of them appearing once. Sequencing was done on a sample of PBMCs. These receptors were taken from a man aged 50 to 59 in good health and CMV-seronegative. The CDR3 runs from the conserved cysteine through the conserved F or W. The D gene is left open where the match is weak. Part of the rows lack a size; the others show once, few, many or a class for expanded clones.

abundance | len | d_gene | j_gene | v_gene | CDR3aa | CDR3nt
- | 14 | - | TRBJ2-2 | TRBV5-1 | CASTLRINTGELFF | TGCGCCAGCACCCTCAGGATAAACACCGGGGAGCTGTTTTTT
- | 17 | - | TRBJ1-5 | TRBV6-1 | CASSAQWGRAGNQPQHF | TGTGCCAGCAGTGCTCAGTGGGGCAGGGCGGGCAATCAGCCCCAGCATTTT
- | 15 | TRBD1 | TRBJ1-1 | TRBV18 | CASSPTITGAGEAFF | TGTGCCAGCTCACCGACTATCACAGGGGCAGGGGAAGCTTTCTTT
- | 12 | - | TRBJ2-7 | TRBV14 | CASSPLPGEQYF | TGTGCCAGCAGCCCTCTGCCGGGGGAGCAGTACTTC
- | 12 | - | TRBJ1-2 | TRBV7-2 | CASSLMGGGYTF | TGTGCCAGCAGCTTAATGGGAGGCGGCTACACCTTC
once | 15 | - | TRBJ1-1 | TRBV2 | CASRDRGRENTEAFF | TGTGCCAGCAGAGATCGGGGGAGAGAGAACACTGAAGCTTTCTTT
- | 16 | - | TRBJ2-1 | TRBV9 | CASSPSLESGRDEQFF | TGTGCCAGCAGCCCCTCCCTGGAAAGCGGTCGGGATGAGCAGTTCTTC
- | 18 | - | TRBJ1-6 | TRBV7-9 | CASSLPYSAGGDNSPLHF | TGTGCCAGCAGCTTACCTTACTCAGCCGGGGGGGATAATTCACCCCTCCACTTT
- | 17 | - | TRBJ2-7 | TRBV21-1 | CASSKALRQGGAYEQYF | TGTGCCAGCAGCAAAGCGCTAAGGCAGGGAGGCGCCTACGAGCAGTACTTC
- | 15 | TRBD1 | TRBJ2-7 | TRBV30 | CAWSPKGTVAFKQYF | TGTGCCTGGAGTCCAAAAGGGACAGTGGCTTTCAAGCAGTACTTC
once | 14 | - | TRBJ1-1 | TRBV18 | CASSQEEGGTEAFF | TGTGCCAGCTCTCAGGAGGAAGGGGGCACTGAAGCTTTCTTT
- | 14 | - | TRBJ1-5 | TRBV7-9 | CASRAGDPNQPQHF | TGTGCCAGCAGGGCAGGGGACCCCAATCAGCCCCAGCATTTT
- | 13 | - | TRBJ1-5 | TRBV30 | CAWTGTSDQPQHF | TGTGCCTGGACCGGGACATCCGATCAGCCCCAGCATTTT
- | 15 | - | TRBJ1-3 | TRBV30 | CAWSGEGGRGNTIYF | TGTGCCTGGAGTGGTGAAGGGGGACGTGGAAACACCATATATTTT
- | 14 | - | TRBJ2-5 | TRBV28 | CASSQSQWQETQYF | TGTGCCAGCAGCCAATCTCAGTGGCAAGAGACCCAGTACTTC
- | 17 | TRBD2 | TRBJ2-7 | TRBV5-5 | CASSAPSAGGARYEQYF | TGTGCCAGCAGCGCACCCTCGGCGGGAGGGGCGAGGTACGAGCAGTACTTC
- | 13 | TRBD1 | TRBJ2-4 | TRBV19 | CASTPTGNHIQYF | TGTGCCAGTACCCCGACAGGGAACCACATTCAGTACTTC
once | 15 | TRBD2 | TRBJ2-1 | TRBV6-4 | CASSDVAGGLNEQFF | TGTGCCAGCAGTGATGTGGCGGGGGGGTTAAATGAGCAGTTCTTC
few | 15 | TRBD1 | TRBJ1-1 | TRBV10-3 | CAISESTGGNGEAFF | TGTGCCATCAGTGAGTCTACAGGGGGTAATGGTGAAGCTTTCTTT
- | 22 | - | TRBJ1-2 | TRBV12-2 | CASRLIQTGYRSRQLSSYGYTF | TGTGCAAGTCGCTTGATACAGACAGGGTATCGTTCGAGACAACTATCAAGCTATGGCTACACCTTC
- | 14 | - | TRBJ2-5 | TRBV9 | CASSVEFSQETQYF | TGTGCCAGCAGCGTAGAATTTAGCCAAGAGACCCAGTACTTC
- | 14 | TRBD1 | TRBJ2-7 | TRBV10-3 | CAISEGQAGYEQYF | TGTGCCATCAGTGAAGGACAGGCAGGTTACGAGCAGTACTTC
- | 17 | - | TRBJ1-4 | TRBV15 | CATSRQGISATNEKLFF | TGTGCCACCAGCAGACAGGGGATTAGTGCAACTAATGAAAAACTGTTTTTT
- | 14 | TRBD1 | TRBJ1-2 | TRBV18 | CASSPGTGLYGYTF | TGTGCCAGCTCACCAGGGACAGGCCTCTATGGCTACACCTTC
- | 15 | - | TRBJ2-7 | TRBV18 | CASSPRAGSSYEQYF | TGTGCCAGCTCACCACGGGCAGGTTCGTCCTACGAGCAGTACTTC
- | 17 | TRBD1 | TRBJ1-2 | TRBV27 | CASSLYGTVGSFYGYTF | TGTGCCAGCAGTTTATATGGGACAGTTGGCTCTTTTTATGGCTACACCTTC
few | 15 | TRBD1 | TRBJ2-7 | TRBV6-5 | CASSYRDRGSYEQYF | TGTGCCAGCAGTTACCGGGACAGGGGGTCCTACGAGCAGTACTTC
- | 15 | TRBD1 | TRBJ2-1 | TRBV18 | CASTTPGTGNNEQFF | TGTGCCAGCACGACCCCCGGGACAGGCAACAATGAGCAGTTCTTC
- | 14 | TRBD2 | TRBJ2-2 | TRBV2 | CASRLAGGSGELFF | TGTGCCAGCCGACTAGCGGGGGGGTCCGGGGAGCTGTTTTTT
- | 12 | - | TRBJ1-4 | TRBV7-9 | CSSSGQIEKLFF | TGTTCCAGCAGTGGACAAATTGAAAAACTGTTTTTT
- | 13 | - | TRBJ2-1 | TRBV28 | CATSRAGAHEQFF | TGTGCCACTTCAAGGGCGGGGGCCCATGAGCAGTTCTTC
- | 15 | TRBD1 | TRBJ1-5 | TRBV2 | CASRATGGGNQPQHF | TGTGCCAGCAGGGCTACAGGGGGCGGCAATCAGCCCCAGCATTTT
- | 17 | - | TRBJ1-2 | TRBV7-8 | CASSPDDRERRTFGYTF | TGTGCCAGCAGCCCCGACGATCGGGAGAGGCGGACCTTTGGCTACACCTTC
- | 16 | - | TRBJ1-3 | TRBV9 | CASSVDAVNSGNTIYF | TGTGCCAGCAGCGTAGACGCAGTAAACTCTGGAAACACCATATATTTT
- | 14 | - | TRBJ1-4 | TRBV9 | CASSVTGTNEKLFF | TGTGCCAGCAGCGTAACGGGAACTAATGAAAAACTGTTTTTT
once | 13 | - | TRBJ1-1 | TRBV10-2 | CASGAEVGTEAFF | TGCGCCAGCGGAGCAGAGGTCGGCACTGAAGCTTTCTTT
- | 16 | TRBD1 | TRBJ2-2 | TRBV7-3 | CASSVQGASNTGELFF | TGTGCCAGCAGCGTACAGGGGGCCTCGAACACCGGGGAGCTGTTTTTT
- | 14 | - | TRBJ1-1 | TRBV2 | CASMMQRVNTEAFF | TGTGCCAGCATGATGCAAAGAGTGAACACTGAAGCTTTCTTT
- | 13 | - | TRBJ2-3 | TRBV10-3 | CAISIYQDDTQYF | TGTGCCATCAGTATTTACCAGGATGATACGCAGTATTTT
- | 15 | - | TRBJ2-7 | TRBV7-8 | CASRSGHTPDYEQYF | TGTGCCAGCAGATCCGGACATACCCCGGACTACGAGCAGTACTTC
few | 14 | TRBD2 | TRBJ2-1 | TRBV7-2 | CASSPAGGYNEQFF | TGTGCCAGCAGCCCGGCGGGGGGTTACAATGAGCAGTTCTTC
- | 13 | - | TRBJ1-1 | TRBV7-7 | CASSQDSYTEAFF | TGTGCTAGCAGCCAAGACAGCTACACTGAAGCTTTCTTT
- | 15 | - | TRBJ2-7 | TRBV27 | CASSLGGPQGYEQYF | TGTGCCAGCAGTTTAGGTGGGCCACAGGGCTACGAGCAGTACTTC
- | 16 | - | TRBJ2-3 | TRBV15 | CATSRSSGGGTDTQYF | TGTGCCACCAGCAGATCCTCGGGGGGCGGGACAGATACGCAGTATTTT
- | 14 | TRBD1 | TRBJ1-1 | TRBV11-3 | CASSLGQFNTEAFF | TGTGCCAGCAGCCTGGGACAGTTCAACACTGAAGCTTTCTTT
- | 15 | TRBD1 | TRBJ1-5 | TRBV6-5 | CASSYSGGRNQPQHF | TGTGCCAGCAGTTACTCAGGGGGCCGCAATCAGCCCCAGCATTTT
- | 16 | TRBD2 | TRBJ2-1 | TRBV4-2 | CASSQSPSGGYNEQFF | TGTGCCAGCAGCCAAAGTCCTAGCGGGGGTTACAATGAGCAGTTCTTC
- | 14 | - | TRBJ2-1 | TRBV5-4 | CASSPGLPTREQFF | TGTGCCAGCAGCCCTGGCCTTCCGACTCGGGAGCAGTTCTTC
- | 15 | - | TRBJ2-7 | TRBV6-6 | CASTTPGVSSYEQYF | TGTGCCAGCACCACCCCGGGGGTGAGTTCCTACGAGCAGTACTTC
- | 17 | - | TRBJ2-2 | TRBV19 | CASSGQGGSVNTGELFF | TGTGCCAGTTCGGGGCAGGGGGGATCTGTAAACACCGGGGAGCTGTTTTTT
large | 15 | TRBD1 | TRBJ1-5 | TRBV10-3 | CAIRDGTGSHQPQHF | TGTGCCATCAGAGATGGGACAGGTTCGCATCAGCCCCAGCATTTT
- | 15 | TRBD1 | TRBJ1-4 | TRBV5-4 | CASSFDRATNEKLFF | TGTGCCAGCAGCTTCGACAGGGCCACCAATGAAAAACTGTTTTTT
- | 16 | TRBD2 | TRBJ2-2 | TRBV5-1 | CASRILAGGNTGELFF | TGCGCCAGCAGGATTCTAGCGGGGGGAAACACCGGGGAGCTGTTTTTT
- | 15 | TRBD1 | TRBJ1-1 | TRBV7-2 | CASSDRQGANTEAFF | TGTGCCAGCAGCGACCGACAGGGGGCGAACACTGAAGCTTTCTTT
- | 16 | TRBD1 | TRBJ1-6 | TRBV27 | CASRGYRGGHNSPLHF | TGTGCCAGCAGGGGGTACAGGGGCGGTCATAATTCACCCCTCCACTTT
- | 13 | - | TRBJ2-2 | TRBV28 | CASTFPPSGELFF | TGTGCCAGCACGTTCCCCCCCAGCGGGGAGCTGTTTTTT
- | 17 | - | TRBJ1-1 | TRBV11-3 | CASSPGWGERGNTEAFF | TGTGCCAGCAGCCCCGGTTGGGGGGAAAGGGGGAACACTGAAGCTTTCTTT
- | 18 | TRBD1 | TRBJ2-5 | TRBV7-2 | CASSLAPIGQGSQETQYF | TGTGCCAGCAGCTTAGCTCCCATCGGACAGGGGAGTCAAGAGACCCAGTACTTC
few | 11 | - | TRBJ1-2 | TRBV2 | CASDRDYGYTF | TGTGCCAGCGATCGGGATTATGGCTACACCTTC